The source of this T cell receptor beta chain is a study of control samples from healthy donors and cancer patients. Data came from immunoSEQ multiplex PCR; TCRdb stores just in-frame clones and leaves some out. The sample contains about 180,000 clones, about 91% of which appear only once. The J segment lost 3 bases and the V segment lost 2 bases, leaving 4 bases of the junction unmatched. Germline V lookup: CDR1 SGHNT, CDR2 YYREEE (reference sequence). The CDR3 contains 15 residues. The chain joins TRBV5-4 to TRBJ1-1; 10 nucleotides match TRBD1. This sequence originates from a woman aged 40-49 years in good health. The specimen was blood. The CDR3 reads CASSFTGTGDTEAFF. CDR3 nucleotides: TGTGCCAGCAGCTTCACCGGGACAGGGGACACTGAAGCTTTCTTT.